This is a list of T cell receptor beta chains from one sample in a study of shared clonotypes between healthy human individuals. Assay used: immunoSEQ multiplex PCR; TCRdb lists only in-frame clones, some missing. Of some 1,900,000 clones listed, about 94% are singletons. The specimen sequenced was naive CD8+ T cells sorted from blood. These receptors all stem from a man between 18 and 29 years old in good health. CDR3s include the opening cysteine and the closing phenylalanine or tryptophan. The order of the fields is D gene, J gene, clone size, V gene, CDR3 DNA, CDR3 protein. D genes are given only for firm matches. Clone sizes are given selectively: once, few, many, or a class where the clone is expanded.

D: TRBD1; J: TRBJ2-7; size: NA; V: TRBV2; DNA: TGTGCCAGCAGTGAAATACTGCTAGGGGGCGCTGGTAACGAGCAGTACTTC; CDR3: CASSEILLGGAGNEQYF
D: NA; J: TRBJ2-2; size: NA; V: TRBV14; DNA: TGTGCCAGCAGCCGGAAAACGGGGCTGACAGGAACCGGGGAGCTGTTTTTT; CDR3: CASSRKTGLTGTGELFF
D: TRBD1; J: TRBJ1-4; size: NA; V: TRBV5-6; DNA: TGTGCCAGCAGCTCAGACAGGGAGGGGAATGAAAAACTGTTTTTT; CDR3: CASSSDREGNEKLFF
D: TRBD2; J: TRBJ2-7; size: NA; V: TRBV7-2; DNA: TGTGCCAGCAGCGCTGGGACTAGCCCCGCCTACGAGCAGTACTTC; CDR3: CASSAGTSPAYEQYF
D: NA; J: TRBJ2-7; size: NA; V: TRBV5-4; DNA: TGTGCCAGCAGCTTGGAGGCGGGGTTGGTGAGGTACGAGCAGTACTTC; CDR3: CASSLEAGLVRYEQYF
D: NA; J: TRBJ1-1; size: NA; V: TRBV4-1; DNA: TGCGCCAGCAGCCAAGAGTTTGCTGGAGGGTTCCCTGAAGCTTTCTTT; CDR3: CASSQEFAGGFPEAFF
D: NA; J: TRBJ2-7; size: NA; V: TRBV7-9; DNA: TGTGCCAGCAGCCCAGACCAAAACCCCTACGAGCAGTACTTC; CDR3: CASSPDQNPYEQYF
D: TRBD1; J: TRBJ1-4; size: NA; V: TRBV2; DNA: TGTGCCAGCAGTGAGACAGGGGGCGGTTGGGAAAAACTGTTTTTT; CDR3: CASSETGGGWEKLFF
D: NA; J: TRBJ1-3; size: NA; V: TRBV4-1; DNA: TGCGCCAGCAGCCACGTCAGGGAAAGTGGAAACACCATATATTTT; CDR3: CASSHVRESGNTIYF
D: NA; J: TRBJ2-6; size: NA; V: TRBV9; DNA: TGTGCCAGCAGCCTTTACTCTGGGGCCAACGTCCTGACTTTC; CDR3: CASSLYSGANVLTF
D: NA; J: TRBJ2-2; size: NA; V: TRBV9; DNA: TGTGCCAGCAGCGTGGGACAGAACACCGGGGAGCTGTTTTTT; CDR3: CASSVGQNTGELFF
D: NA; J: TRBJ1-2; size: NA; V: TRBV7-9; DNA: TGTGCCAGCAGCCCCGTTAGTGACTATGGCTACACCTTC; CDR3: CASSPVSDYGYTF
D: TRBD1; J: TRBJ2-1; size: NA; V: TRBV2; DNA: TGTGCCAGCAGTGAGGACAGGTTCGAGCAGTTCTTC; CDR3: CASSEDRFEQFF
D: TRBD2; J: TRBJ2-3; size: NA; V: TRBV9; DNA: TGTGCCAGCAGCGGACTAGCGGGAGACACAGATACGCAGTATTTT; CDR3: CASSGLAGDTDTQYF
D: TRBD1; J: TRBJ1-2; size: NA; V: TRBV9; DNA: TGTGCCAGCAGCGTAGAGGAGGGGGCGGACTATGGCTACACCTTC; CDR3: CASSVEEGADYGYTF
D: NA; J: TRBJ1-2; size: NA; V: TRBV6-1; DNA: TGTGCCAGCAGTGAAGGTCCCGTTAAGCTCTACACCTTC; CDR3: CASSEGPVKLYTF
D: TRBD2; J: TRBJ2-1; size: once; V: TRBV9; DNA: TGTGCCAGCAGCCCCGGGACTAGCGGGGCCAACAATGAGCAGTTCTTC; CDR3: CASSPGTSGANNEQFF
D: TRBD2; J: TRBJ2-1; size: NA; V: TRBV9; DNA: TGTGCCAGCAGCGCCTCCGGGACTACGCCCGATGAGCAGTTCTTC; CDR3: CASSASGTTPDEQFF
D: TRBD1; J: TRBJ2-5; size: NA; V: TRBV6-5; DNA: TGTGCCAGCATTCCGGGACAGGGCTTTTCGGAGACCCAGTACTTC; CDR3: CASIPGQGFSETQYF
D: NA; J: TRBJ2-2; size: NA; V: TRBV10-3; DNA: TGTGCCATCAGTGAGTCGGGGGACACCGGGGAGCTGTTTTTT; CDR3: CAISESGDTGELFF
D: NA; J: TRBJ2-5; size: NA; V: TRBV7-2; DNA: TGTGCCAGCAGCTTACAATGGGAGACCCAGTACTTC; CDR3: CASSLQWETQYF
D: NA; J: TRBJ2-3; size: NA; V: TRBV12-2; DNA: TGTGCAAGTCGCTTAGGAGGGAGATTCGCAGATACGCAGTATTTT; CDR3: CASRLGGRFADTQYF
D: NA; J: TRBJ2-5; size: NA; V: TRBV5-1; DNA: TGCGCCAGCAGCCCGAGGACGGACGGCCAAGAGACCCAGTACTTC; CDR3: CASSPRTDGQETQYF
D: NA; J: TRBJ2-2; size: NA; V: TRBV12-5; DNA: TGTGCTAGTGGTTTGGTATTGAGGGAGCTGTTTTTT; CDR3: CASGLVLRELFF
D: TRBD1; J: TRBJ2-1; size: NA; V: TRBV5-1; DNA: TGCGCCAGCTTCAGGGGGTCCTACAATGAGCAGTTCTTC; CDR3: CASFRGSYNEQFF
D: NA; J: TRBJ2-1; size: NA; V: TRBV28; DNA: TGTGCCAGCAGTTACAGGGCCGACAATGAGCAGTTCTTC; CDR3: CASSYRADNEQFF
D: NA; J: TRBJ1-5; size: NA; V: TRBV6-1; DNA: TGTGCCAGCAGTGAATTTGGACTCGACAGGCGCTACCCACACCAGCATTTT; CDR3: CASSEFGLDRRYPHQHF
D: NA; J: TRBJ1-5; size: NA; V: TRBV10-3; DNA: TGTGCCATCAGTGAGTCGTGGGGGGGAGGACAGCCCCAGCATTTT; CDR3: CAISESWGGGQPQHF
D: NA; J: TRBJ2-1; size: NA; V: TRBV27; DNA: TGTGCCAGCACTCCCCGGGGAATCTCGGGCTACAATGAGCAGTTCTTC; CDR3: CASTPRGISGYNEQFF
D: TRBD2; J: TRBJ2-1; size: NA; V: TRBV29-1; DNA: TGCAGCGCAGATAGCGGGAGGAACAATGAGCAGTTCTTC; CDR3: CSADSGRNNEQFF
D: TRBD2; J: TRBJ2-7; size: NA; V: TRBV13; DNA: TGTGCCAGCACCCAAGGACTAGCGGGCGGCGAGCAGTACTTC; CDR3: CASTQGLAGGEQYF
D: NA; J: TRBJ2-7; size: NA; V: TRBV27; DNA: TGTGCCAGCCGCCCCGGGGGATACGAGCAGTACTTC; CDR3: CASRPGGYEQYF
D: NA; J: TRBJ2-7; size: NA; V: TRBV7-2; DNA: TGTGCCAGCAGCCCCTCCAGTCTAGGGGCCTCCTACGAGCAGTACTTC; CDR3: CASSPSSLGASYEQYF
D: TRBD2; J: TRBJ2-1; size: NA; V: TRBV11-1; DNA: TGTGCCAGCAGCTTAGGTCCGGTGAGCGGGGGGCCTCACGATGAGCAGTTCTTC; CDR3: CASSLGPVSGGPHDEQFF
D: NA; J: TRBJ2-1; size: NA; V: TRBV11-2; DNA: TGTGCCAGCAGCCCCAGGCCCCGGGACCAAAATGAGCAGTTCTTC; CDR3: CASSPRPRDQNEQFF
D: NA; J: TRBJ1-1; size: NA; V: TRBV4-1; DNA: TGCGCCAGCAGCCAGAAGGTCGGCACTGAAGCTTTCTTT; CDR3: CASSQKVGTEAFF
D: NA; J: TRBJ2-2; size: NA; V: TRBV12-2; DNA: TGTGCAAGTCGCCCGCTTAGTACCGGGGAGCTGTTTTTT; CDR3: CASRPLSTGELFF
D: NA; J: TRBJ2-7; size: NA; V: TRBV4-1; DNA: TGCGCCAGCAGCCAAAATAATGGGGACTACGAGCAGTACTTC; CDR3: CASSQNNGDYEQYF
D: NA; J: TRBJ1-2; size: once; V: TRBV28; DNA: TGTGCCAGCCGTGAGGACGGGTATGGCTACACCTTC; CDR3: CASREDGYGYTF
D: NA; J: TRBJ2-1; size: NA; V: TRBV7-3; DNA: TGTGCCAGCAGCTTTCACCGGGCGGATGAGCAGTTCTTC; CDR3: CASSFHRADEQFF
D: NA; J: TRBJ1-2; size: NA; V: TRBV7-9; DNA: TGTGCCGCGGTTGGGGGCGATGGCTACACCTTC; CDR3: CAAVGGDGYTF
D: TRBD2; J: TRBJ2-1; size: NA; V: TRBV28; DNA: TGTGCCAGCACAGGCGAGCGGGAAGGTGACAATGAGCAGTTCTTC; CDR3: CASTGEREGDNEQFF
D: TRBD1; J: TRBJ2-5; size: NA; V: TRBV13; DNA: TGTGCCAGCAGCCCCGGGACAGGGCGAGATAAAGAGACCCAGTACTTC; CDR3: CASSPGTGRDKETQYF
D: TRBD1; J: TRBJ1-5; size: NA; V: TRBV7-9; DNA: TGTGCCAGCAGCTCCAGCGGACAGGGGTTTGGTCAGCCCCAGCATTTT; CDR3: CASSSSGQGFGQPQHF
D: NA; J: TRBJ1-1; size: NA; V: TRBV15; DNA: TGTGCCACCAGCCTTGGACTTAGGGGAGCCAGGGCCACTGAAGCTTTCTTT; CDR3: CATSLGLRGARATEAFF